These T cell receptor beta chains were read from a single sample in a study of technical replicates of blood from several donors. Sequencing was performed with immunoSEQ multiplex PCR; in TCRdb, only in-frame clones are kept and a portion is missing. The data contain tens of thousands of clones, 93% of them singletons. The sequenced sample was T cells isolated from PBMCs. These receptors all stem from a human donor in good health. Both conserved end residues are part of each CDR3. Fields, in order: J gene, clone size, V gene, D gene, CDR3 protein, CDR3 DNA. The D gene is left open where the match is weak. Size values are once, few and many counts, or a class for expanded clones, and some rows have none.

j_gene: TRBJ2-7
abundance: NA
v_gene: TRBV29-1
d_gene: TRBD1
CDR3aa: CSVRQGAFSDQYF
CDR3nt: TGCAGCGTTCGACAGGGGGCTTTCTCCGATCAGTACTTC

j_gene: TRBJ2-4
abundance: NA
v_gene: TRBV28
d_gene: NA
CDR3aa: CASSGGAKNIQYF
CDR3nt: TGTGCCAGCAGTGGGGGGGCCAAAAACATTCAGTACTTC

j_gene: TRBJ2-3
abundance: NA
v_gene: TRBV5-6
d_gene: TRBD2
CDR3aa: CASSLRLAGSTDTQYF
CDR3nt: TGTGCCAGCAGCTTGAGACTAGCGGGCAGCACAGATACGCAGTATTTT

j_gene: TRBJ1-1
abundance: NA
v_gene: TRBV28
d_gene: NA
CDR3aa: CASSLALGKGGAGGTEAFF
CDR3nt: TGTGCCAGCAGTCTGGCCCTGGGTAAGGGCGGAGCGGGCGGAACTGAAGCTTTCTTT

j_gene: TRBJ1-1
abundance: NA
v_gene: TRBV29-1
d_gene: NA
CDR3aa: CSVDRTGNTEAFF
CDR3nt: TGCAGCGTAGACAGGACCGGGAACACTGAAGCTTTCTTT

j_gene: TRBJ2-1
abundance: NA
v_gene: TRBV25-1
d_gene: NA
CDR3aa: CASSEYNYNEQFF
CDR3nt: TGTGCCAGCAGTGAGTACAACTACAATGAGCAGTTCTTC

j_gene: TRBJ2-7
abundance: NA
v_gene: TRBV30
d_gene: NA
CDR3aa: CAWSVDLAGPYF
CDR3nt: TGTGCCTGGAGTGTAGATTTGGCAGGGCCTTACTTC

j_gene: TRBJ1-5
abundance: NA
v_gene: TRBV5-1
d_gene: NA
CDR3aa: CASSLASGAGQPQHF
CDR3nt: TGCGCCAGCAGCTTGGCAAGTGGGGCAGGTCAGCCCCAGCATTTT

j_gene: TRBJ1-2
abundance: NA
v_gene: TRBV10-2
d_gene: TRBD1
CDR3aa: CASRGTGDYGYTF
CDR3nt: TGCGCCAGCAGGGGGACAGGGGACTATGGCTACACCTTC

j_gene: TRBJ1-1
abundance: NA
v_gene: TRBV29-1
d_gene: TRBD1
CDR3aa: CSVEGQGRTEAFF
CDR3nt: TGCAGCGTTGAAGGACAGGGGAGGACTGAAGCTTTCTTT

j_gene: TRBJ2-3
abundance: NA
v_gene: TRBV7-7
d_gene: TRBD1
CDR3aa: CASSVGRGPSTDTQYF
CDR3nt: TGTGCCAGCAGCGTAGGCAGGGGGCCGAGCACAGATACGCAGTATTTT

j_gene: TRBJ2-7
abundance: NA
v_gene: TRBV9
d_gene: TRBD1
CDR3aa: CASSAGGTGYEQYF
CDR3nt: TGTGCCAGCAGCGCCGGAGGGACAGGCTACGAGCAGTACTTC

j_gene: TRBJ2-1
abundance: NA
v_gene: TRBV6-1
d_gene: NA
CDR3aa: CASSDWGGANNEQFF
CDR3nt: TGTGCCAGCAGTGATTGGGGGGGGGCAAACAATGAGCAGTTCTTC

j_gene: TRBJ2-1
abundance: NA
v_gene: TRBV11-3
d_gene: TRBD2
CDR3aa: CASSLGTSVNNEQFF
CDR3nt: TGTGCCAGCAGCTTAGGGACTAGCGTTAACAATGAGCAGTTCTTC

j_gene: TRBJ2-5
abundance: NA
v_gene: TRBV4-2
d_gene: TRBD2
CDR3aa: CASSQDLAGGPRQETQYF
CDR3nt: TGTGCCAGCAGCCAAGATCTCGCGGGAGGGCCCCGCCAAGAGACCCAGTACTTC

j_gene: TRBJ2-7
abundance: NA
v_gene: TRBV28
d_gene: TRBD2
CDR3aa: CASSSGLAGEITYEQYF
CDR3nt: TGTGCCAGCAGTTCGGGACTAGCGGGAGAGATAACCTACGAGCAGTACTTC

j_gene: TRBJ1-1
abundance: NA
v_gene: TRBV9
d_gene: TRBD1
CDR3aa: CASSGGWDRGWGLTEAFF
CDR3nt: TGTGCCAGCAGCGGGGGATGGGACAGGGGATGGGGGCTGACTGAAGCTTTCTTT

j_gene: TRBJ2-3
abundance: NA
v_gene: TRBV7-9
d_gene: NA
CDR3aa: CATLSRTGDTQYF
CDR3nt: TGTGCCACGCTCAGCAGGACTGGAGATACGCAGTATTTT

j_gene: TRBJ2-7
abundance: once
v_gene: TRBV7-3
d_gene: NA
CDR3aa: CASSLVGGGSYEQYF
CDR3nt: TGTGCCAGCAGCTTAGTCGGCGGAGGCTCCTACGAGCAGTACTTC

j_gene: TRBJ2-1
abundance: once
v_gene: TRBV7-9
d_gene: TRBD1
CDR3aa: CASSSRQGRSYNEQFF
CDR3nt: TGTGCCAGCAGCTCCCGACAGGGGAGGTCCTACAATGAGCAGTTCTTC

j_gene: TRBJ2-3
abundance: NA
v_gene: TRBV7-9
d_gene: NA
CDR3aa: CASSTWGLRFTDTQYF
CDR3nt: TGTGCCAGCAGCACCTGGGGACTCCGATTCACAGATACGCAGTATTTT

j_gene: TRBJ1-2
abundance: NA
v_gene: TRBV27
d_gene: TRBD1
CDR3aa: CASSSNRGVKHYGYTF
CDR3nt: TGTGCCAGCAGTTCCAACAGGGGCGTCAAGCACTATGGCTACACCTTC

j_gene: TRBJ1-1
abundance: NA
v_gene: TRBV25-1
d_gene: NA
CDR3aa: CASSEFRDTEAFF
CDR3nt: TGTGCCAGCAGTGAATTTCGGGACACTGAAGCTTTCTTT

j_gene: TRBJ2-1
abundance: NA
v_gene: TRBV4-1
d_gene: NA
CDR3aa: CASSQDRSSYNEQFF
CDR3nt: TGCGCCAGCAGCCAGGACAGAAGCTCCTACAATGAGCAGTTCTTC

j_gene: TRBJ1-2
abundance: NA
v_gene: TRBV6-1
d_gene: NA
CDR3aa: CASSEGGLGYTF
CDR3nt: TGTGCCAGCAGTGAGGGGGGGCTCGGCTACACCTTC

j_gene: TRBJ2-1
abundance: NA
v_gene: TRBV6-1
d_gene: NA
CDR3aa: CASSGTFYEQFF
CDR3nt: TGTGCCAGCAGCGGGACATTCTATGAGCAGTTCTTC

j_gene: TRBJ1-1
abundance: NA
v_gene: TRBV28
d_gene: TRBD1
CDR3aa: CASSLRQGGTEAFF
CDR3nt: TGTGCCAGCAGTTTAAGACAGGGGGGCACTGAAGCTTTCTTT

j_gene: TRBJ1-1
abundance: few
v_gene: TRBV30
d_gene: NA
CDR3aa: CAWQEWGGTEAFF
CDR3nt: TGTGCCTGGCAAGAATGGGGCGGAACTGAAGCTTTCTTT

j_gene: TRBJ2-3
abundance: once
v_gene: TRBV4-1
d_gene: TRBD2
CDR3aa: CASSQGIAGGPSIGTDTQYF
CDR3nt: TGCGCCAGCAGCCAAGGAATAGCGGGGGGTCCCTCCATAGGCACAGATACGCAGTATTTT

j_gene: TRBJ2-7
abundance: NA
v_gene: TRBV5-4
d_gene: NA
CDR3aa: CASSLVPGAREQYF
CDR3nt: TGTGCCAGCAGCTTGGTTCCTGGAGCCCGCGAGCAGTACTTC

j_gene: TRBJ1-4
abundance: NA
v_gene: TRBV28
d_gene: TRBD1
CDR3aa: CASSQGQGWEKLFF
CDR3nt: TGTGCCAGCAGTCAAGGACAGGGCTGGGAAAAACTGTTTTTT

j_gene: TRBJ2-7
abundance: NA
v_gene: TRBV6-5
d_gene: NA
CDR3aa: CASSYGPSYEQYF
CDR3nt: TGTGCCAGCAGTTACGGGCCATCCTACGAGCAGTACTTC

j_gene: TRBJ2-3
abundance: NA
v_gene: TRBV28
d_gene: NA
CDR3aa: CASSLLAANTDTQYF
CDR3nt: TGTGCCAGCAGTTTGCTAGCTGCCAACACAGATACGCAGTATTTT

j_gene: TRBJ2-5
abundance: NA
v_gene: TRBV28
d_gene: TRBD2
CDR3aa: CASSIRTSGQETQYF
CDR3nt: TGTGCCAGCAGTATACGGACTAGCGGACAAGAGACCCAGTACTTC

j_gene: TRBJ2-3
abundance: NA
v_gene: TRBV6-1
d_gene: NA
CDR3aa: CASSERAAFTDTQYF
CDR3nt: TGTGCCAGCAGTGAAAGAGCGGCATTCACAGATACGCAGTATTTT

j_gene: TRBJ1-5
abundance: few
v_gene: TRBV7-2
d_gene: NA
CDR3aa: CASSSQGQQPQHF
CDR3nt: TGTGCCAGCAGCTCTCAGGGCCAGCAGCCCCAGCATTTT

j_gene: TRBJ2-3
abundance: NA
v_gene: TRBV2
d_gene: NA
CDR3aa: CASSEAGGVRDTQYF
CDR3nt: TGTGCCAGCAGTGAAGCAGGGGGAGTCCGGGATACGCAGTATTTT